The 10 T cell receptor beta chains below all came from one sample that was sequenced in a study of identical twins. MiXCR was run by TCRdb on the 5' RACE reads, yielding one entry per CDR3 protein. Among roughly 190,000 distinct CDR3 sequences, 15% to 20% were seen once, and the ten largest hold 35% to 45%. The sample also formed part of further work on T cells expressing NK-cell markers.

The source material was CD8+ T cells sorted from blood. The receptors here all came from a woman in her late teens or twenties in good health.

There are a few counts of this clonotype. The chain joins TRBV13 to TRBJ2-1; possibly TRBD2 for D (6 bases). Per germline, CDR1 PRHDT and CDR2 FYEKMQ (reference sequence). The CDR3 loop spans 13 amino acids. Trimming pared 4 bases from V and 10 bases from J, leaving 14 bases between. CDR3 in amino acids: CASSSPFAGEQFF. In DNA, the CDR3 is TGTGCCAGCAGCTCCCCCTTCGCGGGGGAGCAGTTCTTC.

This clonotype was detected a few times. The chain links TRBV6-2 or TRBV6-3 to TRBJ2-1, with 7 bases aligning to TRBD2. The CDR3 consists of 12 residues. Germline loops: CDR1 MNHEY, CDR2 SVGEGT. V lost 7 bases, J lost 5 bases, and 2 bases stayed unmatched. CDR3 coding DNA: TGTGCCAGCATCAGCGGGAACAATGAGCAGTTCTTC. Amino acid sequence: CASISGNNEQFF.

This clonotype was detected ten times or more. The chain has TRBV5-5 and TRBJ2-1, with 10 bases matching TRBD2. The length of the CDR3 is 16 residues. CDR1 is SGHKS, CDR2 YYEKEE, per germline (reference sequence). After removal of 4 bases from V and 3 bases from J, the junction contained 7 bases not matched to a gene. The CDR3 reads CASSLGTSGIYNEQFF. The DNA for the CDR3 is TGTGCCAGCAGCCTAGGAACTAGCGGGATCTACAATGAGCAGTTCTTC.

In its sample, this clonotype was seen a few times. The chain uses TRBV29-1 and TRBJ2-7; the match to TRBD2 covers 8 bases. Trimming took 1 base from V and 4 from J; bases not matched to a gene: 9. The germline CDR1 and CDR2 sequences are SQVTM and ANQGSEA. The CDR3 is made up of 15 amino acids. The CDR3 here is CSVEGPGLAEYEQYF. The CDR3 coding sequence is TGCAGCGTTGAAGGGCCAGGACTAGCAGAATACGAGCAGTACTTC.

CDR3 bases: TGTGCCAGCAGTTTATATGGGGGAGCCAAAAACATTCAGTACTTC. Its translation: CASSLYGGAKNIQYF. The V call is TRBV27, the J call TRBJ2-4, with D possibly being TRBD1 or TRBD2 (5 bases each). Germline values: CDR1 MNHEY, CDR2 SMNVEV (reference sequence). The CDR3 covers 15 residues. V gave up 1 base and J gave up 0 bases, with 7 bases separating them.

The rearrangement uses TRBV15 and TRBJ1-2, with D possibly matching TRBD1 (6 bases). Germline V CDR1 and CDR2: LNHNV, YYDKDF (reference sequence). Trimming cost V 6 bases and J 2 bases, with 16 bases left between them. CDR3 length: 15 amino acids. CDR3 region: CATSTSEGVNYGYTF. The CDR3 region has the DNA TGTGCCACCAGTACATCGGAGGGGGTCAACTATGGCTACACCTTC.

This chain connects TRBV9 to TRBJ2-1, with no clear D. Germline V lookup: CDR1 SGDLS, CDR2 YYNGEE. This CDR3 is 14 amino acids long. V was trimmed by 3 bases and J by 7 bases, leaving 14 bases between them. Here the CDR3 reads CASSAPDSRNEQFF. CDR3 in DNA: TGTGCCAGCAGCGCACCAGATAGTCGGAATGAGCAGTTCTTC.

A few counts support this clonotype. This chain uses TRBV12-3 or TRBV12-4 with TRBJ1-5; D not resolved. V lost 6 bases and J lost 4, with 13 bases in between. The CDR3 covers 14 residues. CDR3 sequence: CASSPGGPNQPQHF. The CDR3 nucleotides read TGTGCCAGCAGCCCCGGCGGTCCGAATCAGCCCCAGCATTTT.

The chain couples TRBV20-1 to TRBJ2-4; 8 positions match TRBD2. The length of the CDR3 is 17 residues. Trimming took 1 base from V and 8 from J; bases not matched to a gene: 16. Germline-derived CDR1 and CDR2 are DFQATT and SNEGSKA (reference sequence). Here the CDR3 DNA reads TGCAGTGCTAGAGCGGGAGGGACTAGATTCCGGACAGACATTCAGTACTTC. Its protein is CSARAGGTRFRTDIQYF.

This clonotype came up a few times. This chain uses TRBV18 with TRBJ2-3, with D possibly being TRBD2 (5 bases). Trimming took 0 bases from V and 1 from J, leaving 17 bases between them. Germline V gene data show CDR1 as KGHSH and CDR2 as LQKENI. The length of the CDR3 is 18 residues. CDR3 nucleotides: TGTGCCAGCTCACCACCGTACGGAGGAGAGAGAGGCACAGATACGCAGTATTTT. It specifies CASSPPYGGERGTDTQYF.